These T cell receptor beta chains were read from a single sample in a study of T cell responses to AZD1222 COVID-19 vaccine. Profiling relied on immunoSEQ multiplex PCR, and the TCRdb table lists in-frame clones only, not all of them. The top ten clones hold about a sixth of a sample with roughly 100,000 clones, approximately 84% of them seen once. Material: peripheral blood, obtained on day 0 of AZD1222 vaccination. Every receptor here comes from an adult in good health. Both conserved end residues are part of each CDR3. The D gene is left open where the match is weak. Not all rows give a size; the values are once, few, many and, for expanded clones, a class.

v_gene,j_gene,d_gene,abundance,CDR3nt,CDR3aa
TRBV5-1,TRBJ1-5,NA,NA,TGCGCCAGCAGCCCCGATGGGGGGACGGGTCAGCCCCAGCATTTT,CASSPDGGTGQPQHF
TRBV28,TRBJ1-2,NA,NA,TGTGCCAGCATGGTGGACTATGGCTACACCTTC,CASMVDYGYTF
TRBV3-1/TRBV3-2,TRBJ1-2,NA,NA,TGTGCCAGCAGCCAAGTTCGGGAACGTGGCTACACCTTC,CASSQVRERGYTF
TRBV6-4,TRBJ2-2,TRBD2,NA,TGTGCCAGCAGTGCCCCCGAGCTGGGCGGGGGACCCATCGGGGAGCTGTTTTTT,CASSAPELGGGPIGELFF
TRBV28,TRBJ1-1,NA,NA,TGTGCCAGCAGTTTGGGGGTTGGCACTGAAGCTTTCTTT,CASSLGVGTEAFF
TRBV9,TRBJ1-2,NA,few,TGTGCCAGCAGGCCCGGTCCCACGGGTGGCTACACCTTC,CASRPGPTGGYTF
TRBV18,TRBJ1-1,NA,NA,TGTGCCAGCTCACCGGGACCGAACACTGAAGCTTTCTTT,CASSPGPNTEAFF
TRBV19,TRBJ2-1,NA,NA,TGTGCCAGTACTCCAGCCGATGGTGAGCAGTTCTTC,CASTPADGEQFF
TRBV7-2,TRBJ1-4,TRBD1,NA,TGTGCCAGCAGCTTAGGAGGGGCAGGGGGGGTAGAAAAACTGTTTTTT,CASSLGGAGGVEKLFF
TRBV4-3,TRBJ1-4,TRBD1,NA,TGCGCCAGCAGCCAAGGAGGGGGCGAAAAACTGTTTTTT,CASSQGGGEKLFF
TRBV2,TRBJ1-6,NA,NA,TGTGCCAGCAGACCACCAGGGACCTATAATTCACCCCTCCACTTT,CASRPPGTYNSPLHF
TRBV6-1,TRBJ1-1,NA,NA,TGTGCCAGCAGTGAATATGGAGACACTGAAGCTTTCTTT,CASSEYGDTEAFF
TRBV5-1,TRBJ1-1,TRBD1,NA,TGCGCCAGCAGCGTACAGGGGAGTACTGAAGCTTTCTTT,CASSVQGSTEAFF
TRBV12-3/TRBV12-4,TRBJ1-1,NA,NA,TGTGCCAGCAGTTTATCTACAAACACTGAAGCTTTCTTT,CASSLSTNTEAFF
TRBV3-1/TRBV3-2,TRBJ1-2,TRBD1,NA,TGTGCCAGCAGGGGGACAGGGGTCAACTATGGCTACACCTTC,CASRGTGVNYGYTF
TRBV6-5,TRBJ1-2,NA,NA,TGTGCCAGCAACGTTGGGGCGACGACACCCTATGGCTACACCTTC,CASNVGATTPYGYTF
TRBV11-3,TRBJ2-3,TRBD2,NA,TGTGCCAGCAGACCTTCCGGGACTAGTGGGCTCACAGATACGCAGTATTTT,CASRPSGTSGLTDTQYF
TRBV25-1,TRBJ1-2,NA,NA,TGTGCCAGCAGTGCTCACATGGGGGGTTATGGCTACACCTTC,CASSAHMGGYGYTF
TRBV19,TRBJ2-4,NA,NA,TGTGCCAGTAGTATAGCGGAGTTTGGGGTCCAGCCAAACATTCAGTACTTC,CASSIAEFGVQPNIQYF
TRBV19,TRBJ2-2,NA,NA,TGTGCCAGTAGTATGCTAACCGGGTCCGGCACCGGGGAGCTGTTTTTT,CASSMLTGSGTGELFF
TRBV18,TRBJ1-1,NA,NA,TGTGCCAGCTCACTAGAACAGATAATGAACACTGAAGCTTTCTTT,CASSLEQIMNTEAFF
TRBV7-9,TRBJ2-1,TRBD1,NA,TGTGCCAGCAGCTTAGTGAAGACAGGGAGCATCGAGCAGTTCTTC,CASSLVKTGSIEQFF
TRBV6-2/TRBV6-3,TRBJ2-7,NA,few,TGTGCCAGCAGTTACCGATTACAGCAGTACTTC,CASSYRLQQYF